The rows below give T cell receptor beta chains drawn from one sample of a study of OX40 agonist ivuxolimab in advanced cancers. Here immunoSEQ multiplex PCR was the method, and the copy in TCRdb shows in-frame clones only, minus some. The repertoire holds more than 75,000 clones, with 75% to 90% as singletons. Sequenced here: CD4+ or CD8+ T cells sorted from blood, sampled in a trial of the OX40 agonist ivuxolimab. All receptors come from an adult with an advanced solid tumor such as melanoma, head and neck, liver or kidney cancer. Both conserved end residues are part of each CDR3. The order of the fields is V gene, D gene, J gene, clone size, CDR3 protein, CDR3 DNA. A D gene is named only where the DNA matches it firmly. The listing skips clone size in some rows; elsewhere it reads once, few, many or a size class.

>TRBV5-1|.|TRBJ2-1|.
CASSPGPALEQFF
TGCGCCAGCAGCCCGGGACCCGCCTTGGAGCAGTTCTTC
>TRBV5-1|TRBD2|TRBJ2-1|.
CASELGAGGNNEQFF
TGCGCCAGCGAGCTCGGGGCGGGAGGAAACAATGAGCAGTTCTTC
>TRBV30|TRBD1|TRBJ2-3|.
CAWSSGQGGDTQYF
TGTGCCTGGAGTAGCGGACAGGGGGGAGATACGCAGTATTTT
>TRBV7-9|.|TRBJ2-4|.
CASERENIQYF
TGTGCCAGCGAGCGAGAAAACATTCAGTACTTC
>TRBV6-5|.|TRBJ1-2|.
CASTDSNGYTF
TGTGCCAGCACGGACAGTAATGGCTACACCTTC
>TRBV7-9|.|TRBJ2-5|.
CASSLGRTGEETQYF
TGTGCCAGCAGCTTAGGTCGGACGGGAGAAGAGACCCAGTACTTC
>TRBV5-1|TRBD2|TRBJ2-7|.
CASSQGGLAGDEQYF
TGCGCCAGCAGTCAAGGGGGGCTAGCGGGAGACGAGCAGTACTTC
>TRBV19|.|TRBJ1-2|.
CASSPLRDTNYGYTF
TGTGCCAGTAGTCCCCTGAGAGATACTAACTATGGCTACACCTTC
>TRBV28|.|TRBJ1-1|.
CASTLSQNTEAFF
TGTGCCAGCACCCTTTCCCAGAACACTGAAGCTTTCTTT
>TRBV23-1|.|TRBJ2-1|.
CASPPPDSNEQFF
TGCGCCAGCCCGCCCCCGGACAGCAATGAGCAGTTCTTC
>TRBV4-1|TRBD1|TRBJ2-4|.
CASSQTGARGQNIQYF
TGCGCCAGCAGCCAAACTGGGGCTAGGGGGCAAAACATTCAGTACTTC
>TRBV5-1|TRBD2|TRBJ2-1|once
CASSPPLADAYNEQFF
TGCGCCAGCAGCCCCCCCCTAGCGGATGCCTACAATGAGCAGTTCTTC
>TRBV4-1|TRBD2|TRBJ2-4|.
CASSYQVLAGTKNIQYF
TGCGCCAGCAGCTACCAAGTGCTAGCGGGAACCAAAAACATTCAGTACTTC
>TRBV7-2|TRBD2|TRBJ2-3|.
CASSLGGLAGRTDTQYF
TGTGCCAGCAGCTTAGGGGGACTAGCGGGAAGAACAGATACGCAGTATTTT
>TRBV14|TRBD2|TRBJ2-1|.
CASHTSGSASYNEQFF
TGTGCCAGTCATACTAGCGGGAGTGCGTCCTACAATGAGCAGTTCTTC
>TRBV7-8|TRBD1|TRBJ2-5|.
CASSSDRAETQYF
TGTGCCAGCAGCTCGGACAGGGCGGAGACCCAGTACTTC
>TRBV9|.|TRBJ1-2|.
CASSVGDSSLGYGYTF
TGTGCCAGCAGCGTAGGAGACAGTTCTCTTGGCTATGGCTACACCTTC
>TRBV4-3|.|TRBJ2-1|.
CASSQERGFEQFF
TGCGCCAGCAGCCAAGAACGCGGGTTTGAGCAGTTCTTC